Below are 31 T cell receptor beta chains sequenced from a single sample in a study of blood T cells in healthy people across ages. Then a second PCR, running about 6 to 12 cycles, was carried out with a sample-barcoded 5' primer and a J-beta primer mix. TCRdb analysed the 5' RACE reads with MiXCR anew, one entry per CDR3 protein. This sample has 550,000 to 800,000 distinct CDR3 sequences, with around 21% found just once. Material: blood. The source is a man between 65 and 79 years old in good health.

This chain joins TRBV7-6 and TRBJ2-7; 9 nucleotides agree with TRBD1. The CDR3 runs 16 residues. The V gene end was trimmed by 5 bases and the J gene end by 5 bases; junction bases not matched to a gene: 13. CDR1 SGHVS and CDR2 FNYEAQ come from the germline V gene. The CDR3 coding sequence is TGTGCCAGCAGCCCAACTACCGGGACAGGGATGAACGAGCAGTACTTC. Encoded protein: CASSPTTGTGMNEQYF.

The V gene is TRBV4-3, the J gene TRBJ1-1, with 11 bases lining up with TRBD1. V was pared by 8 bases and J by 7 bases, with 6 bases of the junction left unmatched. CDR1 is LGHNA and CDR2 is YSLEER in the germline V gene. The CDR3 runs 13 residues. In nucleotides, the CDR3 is TGCGCCAGCGGGTGGACAGGGGGCGATGAAGCTTTCTTT. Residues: CASGWTGGDEAFF.

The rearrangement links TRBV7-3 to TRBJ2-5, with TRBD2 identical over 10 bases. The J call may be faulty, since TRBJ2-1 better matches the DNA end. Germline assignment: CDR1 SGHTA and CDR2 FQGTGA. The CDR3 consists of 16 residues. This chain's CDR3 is CASSPTTSGIYNEQFF. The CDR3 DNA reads TGTGCCAGCAGCCCAACCACTAGCGGGATATACAATGAGCAGTTCTTC.

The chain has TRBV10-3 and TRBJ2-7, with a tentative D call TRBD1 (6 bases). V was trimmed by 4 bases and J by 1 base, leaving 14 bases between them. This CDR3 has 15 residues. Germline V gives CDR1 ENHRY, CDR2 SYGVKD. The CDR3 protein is CAISVSTGPSYEQYF. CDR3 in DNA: TGTGCCATCAGTGTCTCTACAGGGCCATCCTACGAGCAGTACTTC.

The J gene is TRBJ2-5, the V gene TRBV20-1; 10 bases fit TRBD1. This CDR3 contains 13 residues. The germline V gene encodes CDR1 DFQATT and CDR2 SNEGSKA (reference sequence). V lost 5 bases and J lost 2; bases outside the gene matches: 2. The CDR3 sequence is CSALDRGQETQYF. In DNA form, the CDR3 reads TGCAGTGCTCTGGACAGGGGGCAAGAGACCCAGTACTTC.

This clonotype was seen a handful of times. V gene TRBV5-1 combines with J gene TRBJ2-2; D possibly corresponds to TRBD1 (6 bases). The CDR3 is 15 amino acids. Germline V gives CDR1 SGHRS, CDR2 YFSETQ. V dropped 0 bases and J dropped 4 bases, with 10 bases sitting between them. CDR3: CASSLATGPTGELFF. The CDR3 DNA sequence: TGCGCCAGCAGCTTGGCGACAGGTCCCACCGGGGAGCTGTTTTTT. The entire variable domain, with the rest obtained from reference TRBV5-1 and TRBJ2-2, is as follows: KAGVTQTPRYLIKTRGQQVTLSCSPISGHRSVSWYQQTPGQGLQFLFEYFSETQRNKGNFPGRFSGRQFSNSRSEMNVSTLELGDSALYLCASSLATGPTGELFFGEGSRLTVL.

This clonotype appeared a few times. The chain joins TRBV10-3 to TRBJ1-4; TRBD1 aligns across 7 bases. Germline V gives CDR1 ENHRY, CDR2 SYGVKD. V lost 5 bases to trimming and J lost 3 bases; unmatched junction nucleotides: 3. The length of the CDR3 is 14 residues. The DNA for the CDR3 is TGTGCCATCAGTCCAGGGGGGGCTAATGAAAAACTGTTTTTT. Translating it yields CAISPGGANEKLFF.

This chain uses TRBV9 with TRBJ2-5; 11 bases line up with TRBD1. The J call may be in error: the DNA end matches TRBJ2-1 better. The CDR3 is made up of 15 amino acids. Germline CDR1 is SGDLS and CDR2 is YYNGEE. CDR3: CASSVGGQGADEQFF. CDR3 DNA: TGTGCCAGCAGCGTTGGTGGACAGGGGGCCGATGAGCAGTTCTTC.

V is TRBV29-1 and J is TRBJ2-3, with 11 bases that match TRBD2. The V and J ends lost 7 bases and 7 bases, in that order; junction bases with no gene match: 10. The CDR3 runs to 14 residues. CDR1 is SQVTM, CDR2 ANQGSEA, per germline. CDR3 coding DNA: TGCAGCGCATTAGCGGGAGGGCCTCGAAATACGCAGTATTTT. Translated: CSALAGGPRNTQYF.

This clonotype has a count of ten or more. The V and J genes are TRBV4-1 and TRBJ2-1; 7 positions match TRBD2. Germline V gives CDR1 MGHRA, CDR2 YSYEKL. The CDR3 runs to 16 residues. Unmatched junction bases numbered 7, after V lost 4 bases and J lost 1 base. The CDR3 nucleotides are TGCGCCAGCAGCCCGAACTTAGCGGGTTCCTACAATGAGCAGTTCTTC. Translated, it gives CASSPNLAGSYNEQFF.

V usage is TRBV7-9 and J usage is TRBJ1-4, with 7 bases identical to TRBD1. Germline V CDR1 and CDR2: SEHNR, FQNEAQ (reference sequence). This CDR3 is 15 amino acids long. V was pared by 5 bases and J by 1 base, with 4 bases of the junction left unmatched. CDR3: CASSTGVRTNEKLFF. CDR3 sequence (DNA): TGTGCCAGCAGCACAGGGGTTCGAACTAATGAAAAACTGTTTTTT.

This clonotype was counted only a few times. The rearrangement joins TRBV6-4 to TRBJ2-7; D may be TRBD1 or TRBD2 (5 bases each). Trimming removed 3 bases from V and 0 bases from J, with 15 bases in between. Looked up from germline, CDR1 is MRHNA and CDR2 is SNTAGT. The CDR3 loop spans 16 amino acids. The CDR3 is CASSERRERGSYEQYF. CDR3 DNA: TGTGCCAGCAGTGAACGTAGGGAGAGGGGCTCCTACGAGCAGTACTTC.

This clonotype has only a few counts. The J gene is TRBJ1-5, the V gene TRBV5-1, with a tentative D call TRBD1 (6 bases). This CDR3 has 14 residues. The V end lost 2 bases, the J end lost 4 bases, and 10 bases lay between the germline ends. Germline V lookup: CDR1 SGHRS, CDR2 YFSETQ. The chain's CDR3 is CASSFGTQNQPQHF. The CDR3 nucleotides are TGCGCCAGCAGCTTCGGGACACAAAATCAGCCCCAGCATTTT.

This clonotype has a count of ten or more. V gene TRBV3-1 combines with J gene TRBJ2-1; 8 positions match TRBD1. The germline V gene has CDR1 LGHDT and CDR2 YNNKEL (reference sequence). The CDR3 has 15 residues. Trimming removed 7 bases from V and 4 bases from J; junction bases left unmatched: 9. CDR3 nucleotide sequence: TGTGCCAGCACTACCGGGACAGGATATTACAATGAGCAGTTCTTC. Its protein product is CASTTGTGYYNEQFF.

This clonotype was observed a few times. Written as DNA, the CDR3 is TGTGCCAGCAGTTACGCTGGGCAGGCCCCAAATTCACCCCTCCACTTT. As protein: CASSYAGQAPNSPLHF. The gene calls are TRBV6-5 and TRBJ1-6; D call uncertain. The V gene lost 2 bases and the J gene lost 7 bases, with 15 bases spanning the gap. Germline values: CDR1 MNHEY, CDR2 SVGAGI. The CDR3 loop spans 16 amino acids.

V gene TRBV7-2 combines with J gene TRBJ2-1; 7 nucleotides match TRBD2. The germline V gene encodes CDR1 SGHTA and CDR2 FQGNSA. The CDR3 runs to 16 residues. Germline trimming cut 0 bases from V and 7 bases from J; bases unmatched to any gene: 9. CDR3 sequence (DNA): TGTGCCAGCAGCTTAGCCAGCGGGATAGTGTTGAATGAGCAGTTCTTC. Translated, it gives CASSLASGIVLNEQFF.

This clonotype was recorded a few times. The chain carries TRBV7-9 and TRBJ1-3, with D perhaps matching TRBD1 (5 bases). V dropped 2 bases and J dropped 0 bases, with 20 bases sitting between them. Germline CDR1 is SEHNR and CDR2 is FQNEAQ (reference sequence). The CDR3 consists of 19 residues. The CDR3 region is CASSLPGSRAVSSGNTIYF. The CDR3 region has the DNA TGTGCCAGCAGCTTACCGGGAAGCAGGGCGGTAAGCTCTGGAAACACCATATATTTT.

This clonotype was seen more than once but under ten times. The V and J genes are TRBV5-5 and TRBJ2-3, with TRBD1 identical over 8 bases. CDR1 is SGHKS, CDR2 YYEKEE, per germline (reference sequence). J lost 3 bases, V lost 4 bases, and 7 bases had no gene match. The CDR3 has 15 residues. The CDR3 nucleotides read TGTGCCAGCAGCACCGGGACAGGCTGGACAGATACGCAGTATTTT. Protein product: CASSTGTGWTDTQYF.

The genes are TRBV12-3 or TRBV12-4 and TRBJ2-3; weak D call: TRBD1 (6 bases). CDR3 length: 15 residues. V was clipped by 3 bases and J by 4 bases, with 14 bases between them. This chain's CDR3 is CASSFRGQSADTQYF. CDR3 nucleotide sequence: TGTGCCAGCAGTTTCAGAGGACAGAGTGCAGATACGCAGTATTTT.

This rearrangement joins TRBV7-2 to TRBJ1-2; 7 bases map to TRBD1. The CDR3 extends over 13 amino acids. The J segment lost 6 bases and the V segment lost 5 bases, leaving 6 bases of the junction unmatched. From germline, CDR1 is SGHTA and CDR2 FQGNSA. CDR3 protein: CASSPQGINGYTF. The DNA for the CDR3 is TGTGCCAGCAGCCCACAGGGGATAAATGGCTACACCTTC.

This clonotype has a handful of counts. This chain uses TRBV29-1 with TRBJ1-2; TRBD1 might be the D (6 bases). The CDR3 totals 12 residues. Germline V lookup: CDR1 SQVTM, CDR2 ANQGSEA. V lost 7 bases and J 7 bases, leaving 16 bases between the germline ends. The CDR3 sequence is CSAQGMEGGYTF. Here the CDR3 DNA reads TGCAGCGCCCAGGGGATGGAAGGTGGCTACACCTTC.

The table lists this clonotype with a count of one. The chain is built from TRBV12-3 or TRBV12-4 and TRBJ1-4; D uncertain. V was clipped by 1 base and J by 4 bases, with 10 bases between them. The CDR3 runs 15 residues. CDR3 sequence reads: CASSLVPGINEKLFF. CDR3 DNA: TGTGCCAGCAGTTTAGTCCCGGGGATTAATGAAAAACTGTTTTTT.

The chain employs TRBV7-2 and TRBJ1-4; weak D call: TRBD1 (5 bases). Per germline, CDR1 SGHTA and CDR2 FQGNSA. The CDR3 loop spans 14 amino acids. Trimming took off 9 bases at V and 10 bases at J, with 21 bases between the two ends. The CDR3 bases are TGTGCCAGTACACGGGACGCGGGGTGGGGAAAACTGTTTTTT. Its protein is CASTRDAGWGKLFF.

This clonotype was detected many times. The CDR3 region has the DNA TGTGCCAGCAGCGCCCAACTAGCGGGAGCCTCGAACACAGTAGTTGAGCAGTTCTTC. Translated, it gives CASSAQLAGASNTVVEQFF. The J gene is TRBJ2-1, the V gene TRBV7-9; 11 nucleotides align to TRBD2. Germline CDR1 SEHNR, CDR2 FQNEAQ (reference sequence). The V and J ends lost 5 bases and 9 bases, in that order; junction bases with no gene match: 21. The CDR3 has 19 residues. Combining the CDR3 with reference TRBV7-9 and TRBJ2-1 gives the whole variable domain DTGVSQNPRHKITKRGQNVTFRCDPISEHNRLYWYRQTLGQGPEFLTYFQNEAQLEKSRLLSDRFSAERPKGSFSTLEIQRTEQGDSAMYLCASSAQLAGASNTVVEQFFGPGTRLTVL.

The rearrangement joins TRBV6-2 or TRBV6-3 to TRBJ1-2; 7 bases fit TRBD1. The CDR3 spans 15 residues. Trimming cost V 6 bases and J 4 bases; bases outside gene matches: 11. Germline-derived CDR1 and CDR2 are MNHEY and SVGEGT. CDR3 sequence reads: CASSPWDRSPYGYTF. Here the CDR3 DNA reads TGTGCCAGCAGCCCCTGGGACAGATCACCCTATGGCTACACCTTC.

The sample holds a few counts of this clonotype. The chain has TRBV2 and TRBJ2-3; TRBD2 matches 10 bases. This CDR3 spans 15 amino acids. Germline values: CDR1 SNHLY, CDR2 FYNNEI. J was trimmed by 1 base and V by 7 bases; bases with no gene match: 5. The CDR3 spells CASMLSGRGTDTQYF. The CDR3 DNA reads TGTGCCAGCATGCTGAGCGGGAGGGGCACAGATACGCAGTATTTT. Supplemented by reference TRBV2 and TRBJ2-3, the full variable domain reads EPEVTQTPSHQVTQMGQEVILRCVPISNHLYFYWYRQILGQKVEFLVSFYNNEISEKSEIFDDQFSVERPDGSNFTLKIRSTKLEDSAMYFCASMLSGRGTDTQYFGPGTRLTVL.

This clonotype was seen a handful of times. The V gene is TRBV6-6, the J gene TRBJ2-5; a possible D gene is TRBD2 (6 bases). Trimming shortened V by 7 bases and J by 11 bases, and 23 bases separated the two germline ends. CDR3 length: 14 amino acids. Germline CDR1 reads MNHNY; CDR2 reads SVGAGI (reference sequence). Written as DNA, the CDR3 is TGTGCCAGCAATCTTGGGTACTCGTCGGGGGAGCAGTACTTC. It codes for CASNLGYSSGEQYF.

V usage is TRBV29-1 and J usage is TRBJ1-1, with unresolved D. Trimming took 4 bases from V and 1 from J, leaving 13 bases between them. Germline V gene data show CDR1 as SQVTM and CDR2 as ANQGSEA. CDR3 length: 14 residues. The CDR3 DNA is TGCAGCGTTGGGTGGGTCAGATCGAACACTGAAGCTTTCTTT. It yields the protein CSVGWVRSNTEAFF.

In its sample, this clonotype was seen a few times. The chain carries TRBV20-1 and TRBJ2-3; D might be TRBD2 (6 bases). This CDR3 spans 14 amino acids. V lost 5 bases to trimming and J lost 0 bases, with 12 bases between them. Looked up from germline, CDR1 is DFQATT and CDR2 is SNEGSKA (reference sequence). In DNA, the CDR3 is TGCAGTGCTTATAGCGGCCCTAGCACAGATACGCAGTATTTT. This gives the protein CSAYSGPSTDTQYF.

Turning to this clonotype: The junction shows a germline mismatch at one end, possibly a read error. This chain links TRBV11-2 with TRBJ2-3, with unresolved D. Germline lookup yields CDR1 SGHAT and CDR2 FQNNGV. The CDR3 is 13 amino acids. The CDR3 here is CTSSFAGTDTQYF. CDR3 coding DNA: TGTACCAGCAGCTTTGCTGGCACAGATACGCAGTATTTT.

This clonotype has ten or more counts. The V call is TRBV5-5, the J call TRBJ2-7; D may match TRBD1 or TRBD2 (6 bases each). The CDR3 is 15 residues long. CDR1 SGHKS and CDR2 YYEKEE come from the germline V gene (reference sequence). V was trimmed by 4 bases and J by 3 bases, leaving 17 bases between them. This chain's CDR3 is CASSRSGEASYEQYF. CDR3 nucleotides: TGTGCCAGCAGCCGATCAGGGGAGGCCAGCTACGAGCAGTACTTC.